Listed here are 26 T cell receptor beta chains from one sample, sequenced in a study of control samples from healthy donors and cancer patients. Only in-frame clones appear in the TCRdb table, and some are missing; sequencing was by immunoSEQ multiplex PCR. Of roughly 130,000 clones listed, around 90% were seen once; the top ten hold about 2.5%. The sample was blood. These receptors all come from a young man in good health.

This clone was observed a single time. The chain has TRBV18 and TRBJ2-3; 8 bases match TRBD1. Germline trimming cut 4 bases from V and 1 base from J; bases unmatched to any gene: 1. The germline CDR1 and CDR2 sequences are KGHSH and LQKENI. This CDR3 contains 14 residues. CDR3 in amino acids: CASSLDRGTDTQYF. CDR3 in DNA: TGTGCCAGCTCACTGGACAGGGGCACAGATACGCAGTATTTT. The variable domain in full, with the rest retrieved from reference TRBV18 and TRBJ2-3, is NAGVMQNPRHLVRRRGQEARLRCSPMKGHSHVYWYRQLPEEGLKFMVYLQKENIIDESGMPKERFSAEFPKEGPSILRIQQVVRGDSAAYFCASSLDRGTDTQYFGPGTRLTVL.

This sequence joins TRBV6-5 and TRBJ1-4; 8 nucleotides line up with TRBD1. Germline assignment: CDR1 MNHEY and CDR2 SVGAGI. There are 14 residues in the CDR3. Losses at the gene ends were 5 bases for V and 7 bases for J; bases not matched to a gene: 6. CDR3 bases: TGTGCCAGCAGTACACGGACAGGGATTGAAAAACTGTTTTTT. Translated: CASSTRTGIEKLFF.

V usage is TRBV7-3 and J usage is TRBJ2-1; TRBD2 agrees at 9 bases. V trimming: 5 bases; J trimming: 9 bases; junction bases outside the gene matches: 14. This CDR3 spans 16 amino acids. CDR1 and CDR2 from the germline V gene are SGHTA and FQGTGA. The CDR3 DNA follows: TGTGCCAGCAGCCCGTCGTATTTAGCGGGAGCGGCTGAGCAGTTCTTC. Its protein is CASSPSYLAGAAEQFF.

The gene calls are TRBV5-8 and TRBJ2-5; TRBD1 matches 7 bases. The trim removed 4 bases at V and 5 bases at J, leaving 8 bases unmatched. Per the germline V gene, CDR1 is SGHTS and CDR2 is YDEGEE. The CDR3 totals 14 residues. The CDR3 spells CASSLIQGLETQYF. Here the CDR3 DNA reads TGTGCCAGCAGCCTAATACAGGGGCTTGAGACCCAGTACTTC. Variable domain in full (rest from reference TRBV5-8 and TRBJ2-5): EAGVTQSPTHLIKTRGQQATLRCSPISGHTSVYWYQQALGLGLQFLLWYDEGEERNRGNFPPRFSGRQFPNYSSELNVNALELEDSALYLCASSLIQGLETQYFGPGTRLLVL.

The DNA of the CDR3 is TGTGCCAGCAGTTTATCAGGGAGGGGAGGCTACACCTTC. It codes for CASSLSGRGGYTF. The chain is built from TRBV28 and TRBJ1-2; D is possibly TRBD1 (5 bases). The V end was cut by 1 base, the J end by 8 bases, with 11 bases between. The germline V gene has CDR1 MDHEN and CDR2 SYDVKM. This CDR3 is 13 amino acids long.

V and J are TRBV24-1 and TRBJ1-5; the D gene is possibly TRBD1 (5 bases). CDR3 length: 19 residues. The V end was cut by 2 bases, the J end by 7 bases, with 26 bases between. Germline loops: CDR1 KGHDR, CDR2 SFDVKD. CDR3 amino acids: CATSDSKGVVGVRDQPQHF. In DNA form, the CDR3 reads TGTGCCACCAGTGATTCGAAAGGGGTCGTGGGGGTTAGGGACCAGCCCCAGCATTTT.

V gene TRBV9 combines with J gene TRBJ1-3; 7 positions match TRBD1. From germline, CDR1 is SGDLS and CDR2 YYNGEE. This CDR3 comprises 16 residues. V was clipped by 4 bases and J by 4 bases; unmatched bases: 11. The CDR3 protein is CASSPLTGEAGNTIYF. For the CDR3, the DNA is TGTGCCAGCAGCCCACTTACAGGGGAGGCCGGAAACACCATATATTTT.

This sequence joins TRBV12-3 or TRBV12-4 and TRBJ2-7, with D possibly being TRBD1 (5 bases). Trimming left V 2 bases short and J 3 bases short, with 8 bases between. The CDR3 has 13 residues. CDR3 coding DNA: TGTGCCAGCAGTTTAAAACAGGACTACGAGCAGTACTTC. Translated: CASSLKQDYEQYF.

V usage is TRBV15 and J usage is TRBJ1-6; D is perhaps TRBD1 (5 bases). Germline CDR1 and CDR2: LNHNV and YYDKDF (reference sequence). This CDR3 has 17 residues. The germline V and J ends were trimmed by 3 bases and 7 bases, with 19 bases remaining between them. CDR3 sequence: CATSSDSFFTRNSPLHF. CDR3 DNA sequence: TGTGCCACCAGCAGCGACAGCTTTTTCACTCGGAATTCACCCCTCCACTTT.

V is TRBV10-3 and J is TRBJ2-1; possible D gene TRBD2, 6 bases. Germline CDR1 and CDR2: ENHRY and SYGVKD. This CDR3 region has 14 residues. Trimming cost V 10 bases and J 0 bases, with 13 bases left between them. The CDR3 reads CATEAGSSYNEQFF. The CDR3 bases are TGTGCCACTGAGGCGGGGAGCTCCTACAATGAGCAGTTCTTC.

The CDR3 DNA is TGTGCCAGCAGTTCTGACCGGTCAGATACGCAGTATTTT. Its translation is CASSSDRSDTQYF. V usage is TRBV5-4 and J usage is TRBJ2-3; D call uncertain. Germline assignment: CDR1 SGHNT and CDR2 YYREEE (reference sequence). V was trimmed by 5 bases and J by 4 bases, leaving 11 bases between them. CDR3 length equals 13 residues.

The V and J genes are TRBV27 and TRBJ1-3; maybe TRBD1 (5 bases). This CDR3 has 14 amino acids. V gave up 3 bases and J gave up 1 base, with 7 bases separating them. Looked up from germline, CDR1 is MNHEY and CDR2 is SMNVEV (reference sequence). CDR3 residues: CASSFTGSGNTIYF. CDR3 nucleotide sequence: TGTGCCAGCAGTTTTACAGGATCTGGAAACACCATATATTTT.

This chain connects TRBV6-5 to TRBJ1-2, with D possibly TRBD1 on 5 matching bases. Germline loops: CDR1 MNHEY, CDR2 SVGAGI. This CDR3 has 13 amino acids. V lost 6 bases and J 7 bases, leaving 15 bases between the germline ends. This chain's CDR3 is CASSGRVYGGYTF. CDR3 bases: TGTGCCAGCAGCGGCAGGGTCTATGGTGGCTACACCTTC.

The chain joins TRBV7-9 to TRBJ2-7; the D call may be TRBD1 or TRBD2 (5 bases each). V dropped 1 base and J dropped 7 bases, with 8 bases sitting between them. The CDR3 has 12 residues. Germline V gene lookup returns CDR1 SEHNR and CDR2 FQNEAQ (reference sequence). The CDR3 bases are TGTGCCAGCAGCTTAGAGTGGGGGGAGCAGTACTTC. Translated, it gives CASSLEWGEQYF. The whole variable domain, remainder taken from reference TRBV7-9 and TRBJ2-7, is DTGVSQNPRHKITKRGQNVTFRCDPISEHNRLYWYRQTLGQGPEFLTYFQNEAQLEKSRLLSDRFSAERPKGSFSTLEIQRTEQGDSAMYLCASSLEWGEQYFGPGTRLTVT.

This chain joins TRBV30 and TRBJ2-7; TRBD2 matches 13 bases. The CDR3 totals 15 residues. V shed 5 bases and J 3 bases; nucleotides not matched to a gene: 7. In germline, CDR1 is GTSNPN, CDR2 SVGIG (reference sequence). This CDR3 reads CAWGLAGAAIYEQYF. As DNA, the CDR3 is TGTGCCTGGGGACTAGCGGGGGCCGCCATCTACGAGCAGTACTTC.

The V gene is TRBV3-1 (or the pseudogene TRBV3-2), the J gene TRBJ1-2; D is unresolved. V was cut by 5 bases and J by 1 base, with 11 bases left in between. Germline assignment: CDR1 LGHDT and CDR2 YNNKEL (reference sequence). The CDR3 runs to 14 residues. This CDR3 is CASSAGRYNYGYTF. The CDR3 DNA follows: TGTGCCAGCAGCGCCGGACGTTATAACTATGGCTACACCTTC.

The chain carries TRBV24-1 and TRBJ1-1, with D possibly being TRBD1 (6 bases). CDR1 is KGHDR and CDR2 is SFDVKD in the germline V gene. The CDR3 has 14 amino acids. V was clipped by 9 bases and J by 3 bases, with 16 bases between them. The CDR3 DNA reads as TGTGCCACCCCCGGGGGGGGCGGGGACACTGAAGCTTTCTTT. Its translation is CATPGGGGDTEAFF.

The genes are TRBV7-9 and TRBJ2-5, with D perhaps TRBD1 (6 bases). The germline gives CDR1 SEHNR, CDR2 FQNEAQ (reference sequence). Trimming removed 5 bases at V and 5 bases at J, with 15 bases between. CDR3 size: 14 residues. The CDR3 nucleotides read TGTGCCAGCAGCCCAAGGACAGCGCGGGAGACCCAGTACTTC. Its protein product is CASSPRTARETQYF.

The chain recombines TRBV5-4 with TRBJ1-1; D call uncertain. The CDR3 covers 14 residues. V lost 1 base and J lost 3, with 10 bases in between. Germline CDR1 and CDR2: SGHNT and YYREEE (reference sequence). DNA for the CDR3: TGTGCCAGCAGCTTGAATCATCGGGACACTGAAGCTTTCTTT. Its translation: CASSLNHRDTEAFF. The full variable domain, rest sourced from reference TRBV5-4 and TRBJ1-1, is ETGVTQSPTHLIKTRGQQVTLRCSSQSGHNTVSWYQQALGQGPQFIFQYYREEENGRGNFPPRFSGLQFPNYSSELNVNALELDDSALYLCASSLNHRDTEAFFGQGTRLTVV.

V and J are TRBV7-6 and TRBJ1-1; D remains unclear. V lost 5 bases, J lost 0 bases, and 19 bases lay in between. The CDR3 contains 17 residues. Germline CDR1 SGHVS, CDR2 FNYEAQ. The CDR3 loop reads CASSHYPTGRVNTEAFF. Written as DNA, the CDR3 is TGTGCCAGCAGCCATTACCCGACCGGGAGGGTGAACACTGAAGCTTTCTTT.

The chain carries TRBV5-6 and TRBJ2-7; D gene ambiguous. Trimming stripped 0 bases from V and 2 bases from J, with 12 bases between. Germline-derived CDR1 and CDR2 are SGHDT and YYEEEE. This CDR3 has 15 amino acids. The CDR3 DNA sequence: TGTGCCAGCAGCTTGGCCGCAGGAGTGGCCTACGAGCAGTACGTC. Protein: CASSLAAGVAYEQYV.

The V call is TRBV12-3 or TRBV12-4, the J call TRBJ1-2; 8 bases line up with TRBD1. The trim removed 6 bases at V and 8 bases at J, leaving 8 bases unmatched. The CDR3 extends over 13 amino acids. The CDR3 DNA is TGTGCCAGCAGACCAACAGGGGGGTACGGCTACACCTTC. It is translated as CASRPTGGYGYTF.

This clone appeared a single time. V and J are TRBV27 and TRBJ2-1; no clear D gene. Germline CDR1 and CDR2: MNHEY and SMNVEV (reference sequence). The V end lost 3 bases, the J end lost 6 bases, and 12 bases lay between the germline ends. This CDR3 comprises 14 residues. Written as DNA, the CDR3 is TGTGCCAGCAGTTTCGAGCTAGTCAGCAATGAGCAGTTCTTC. Encoded protein: CASSFELVSNEQFF.

This chain connects TRBV7-9 to TRBJ1-6; tentatively, D is TRBD1 (6 bases). Germline V gene data show CDR1 as SEHNR and CDR2 as FQNEAQ (reference sequence). Trimming took 1 base from V and 7 from J, leaving 11 bases between them. The CDR3 totals 15 residues. The CDR3 spells CASSLDSQGNSPLHF. DNA for the CDR3: TGTGCCAGCAGCTTAGACAGCCAGGGGAATTCACCCCTCCACTTT.

This chain links TRBV6-1 with TRBJ1-2; D remains unclear. Trimming left V 2 bases short and J 4 bases short, with 11 bases between. The germline gives CDR1 MNHNS, CDR2 SASEGT. This CDR3 contains 14 residues. The CDR3 DNA follows: TGTGCCAGCAGTGAAATAGGTATTGGCTATGGCTACACCTTC. This translates into CASSEIGIGYGYTF.

The V and J genes are TRBV27 and TRBJ1-2, with TRBD1 matching 9 bases. The CDR3 contains 13 residues. V lost 5 bases and J lost 3; bases outside the gene matches: 1. CDR1 is MNHEY, CDR2 SMNVEV, per germline (reference sequence). This CDR3 reads CASSRDRDYGYTF. CDR3 bases: TGTGCCAGCAGTCGGGACAGGGACTATGGCTACACCTTC.